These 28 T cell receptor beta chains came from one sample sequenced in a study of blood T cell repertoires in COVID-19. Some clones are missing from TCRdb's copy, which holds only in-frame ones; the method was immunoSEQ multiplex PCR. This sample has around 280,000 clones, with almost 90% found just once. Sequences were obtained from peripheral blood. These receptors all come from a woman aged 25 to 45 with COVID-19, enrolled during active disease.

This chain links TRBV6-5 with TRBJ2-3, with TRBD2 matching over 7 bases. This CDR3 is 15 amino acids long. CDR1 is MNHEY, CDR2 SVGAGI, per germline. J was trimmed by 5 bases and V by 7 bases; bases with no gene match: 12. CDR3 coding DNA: TGTGCCAGCACCTTTTCTTTCGGGAGGAAAGATACGCAGTATTTT. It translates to CASTFSFGRKDTQYF.

This CDR3 reads CAISGKGGAADTQYF. The DNA for the CDR3 is TGTGCCATCAGTGGAAAAGGGGGCGCGGCAGATACGCAGTATTTT. The genes are TRBV10-3 and TRBJ2-3; 7 bases map to TRBD1. Per germline, CDR1 ENHRY and CDR2 SYGVKD. The CDR3 contains 15 residues. J gave up 4 bases and V 4 bases, and 8 bases lay outside the gene matches.

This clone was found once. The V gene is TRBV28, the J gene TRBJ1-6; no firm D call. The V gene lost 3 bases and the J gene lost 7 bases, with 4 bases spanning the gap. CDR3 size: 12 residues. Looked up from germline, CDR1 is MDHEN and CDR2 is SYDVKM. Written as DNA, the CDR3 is TGTGCCAGCAGTTTGGAGAATTCACCCCTCCACTTT. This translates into CASSLENSPLHF. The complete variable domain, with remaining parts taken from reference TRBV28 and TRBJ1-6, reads DVKVTQSSRYLVKRTGEKVFLECVQDMDHENMFWYRQDPGLGLRLIYFSYDVKMKEKGDIPEGYSVSREKKERFSLILESASTNQTSMYLCASSLENSPLHFGNGTRLTVT.

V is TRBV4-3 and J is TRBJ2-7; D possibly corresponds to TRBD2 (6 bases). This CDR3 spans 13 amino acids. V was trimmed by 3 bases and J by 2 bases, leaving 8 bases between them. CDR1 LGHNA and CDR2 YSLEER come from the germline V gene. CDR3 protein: CASSQGEAYEQYF. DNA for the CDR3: TGCGCCAGCAGCCAGGGGGAGGCCTACGAGCAGTACTTC.

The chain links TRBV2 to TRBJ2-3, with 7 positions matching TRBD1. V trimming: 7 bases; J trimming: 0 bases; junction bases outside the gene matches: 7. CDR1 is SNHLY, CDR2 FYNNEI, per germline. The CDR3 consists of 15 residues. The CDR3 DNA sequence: TGTGCCAGCAAAGGCGACAGGGTCAGCACAGATACGCAGTATTTT. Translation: CASKGDRVSTDTQYF. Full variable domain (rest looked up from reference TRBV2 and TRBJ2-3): EPEVTQTPSHQVTQMGQEVILRCVPISNHLYFYWYRQILGQKVEFLVSFYNNEISEKSEIFDDQFSVERPDGSNFTLKIRSTKLEDSAMYFCASKGDRVSTDTQYFGPGTRLTVL.

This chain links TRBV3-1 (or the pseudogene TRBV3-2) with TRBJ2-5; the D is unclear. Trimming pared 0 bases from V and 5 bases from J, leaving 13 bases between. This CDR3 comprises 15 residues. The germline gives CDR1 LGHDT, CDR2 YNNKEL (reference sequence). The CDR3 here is CASSQDGVLLETQYF. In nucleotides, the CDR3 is TGTGCCAGCAGCCAAGATGGTGTGCTACTTGAGACCCAGTACTTC.

CDR3 bases: TGCGCCAGCAGCTTGGGCAGGGGCCCCCTGAATGAGCAGTTCTTC. Amino acid sequence: CASSLGRGPLNEQFF. The chain couples TRBV5-1 to TRBJ2-1; tentative D call: TRBD1 (6 bases). Deletions cut 0 bases from V and 7 bases from J, with 14 bases between. The CDR3 contains 15 residues. Germline V gene sequence: CDR1 SGHRS, CDR2 YFSETQ. Drawing the rest from reference TRBV5-1 and TRBJ2-1, the complete variable domain is KAGVTQTPRYLIKTRGQQVTLSCSPISGHRSVSWYQQTPGQGLQFLFEYFSETQRNKGNFPGRFSGRQFSNSRSEMNVSTLELGDSALYLCASSLGRGPLNEQFFGPGTRLTVL.

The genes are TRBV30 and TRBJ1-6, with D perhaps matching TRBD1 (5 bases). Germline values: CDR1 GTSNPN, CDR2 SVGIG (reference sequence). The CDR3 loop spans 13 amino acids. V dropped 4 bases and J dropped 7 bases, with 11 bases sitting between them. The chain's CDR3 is CAWTLRGNSPLHF. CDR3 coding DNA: TGTGCCTGGACCCTAAGGGGCAATTCACCCCTCCACTTT.

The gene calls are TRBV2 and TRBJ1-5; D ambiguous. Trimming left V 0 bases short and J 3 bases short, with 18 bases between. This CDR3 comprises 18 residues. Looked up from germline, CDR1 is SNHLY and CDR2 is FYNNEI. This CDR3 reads CASSEARHPGGNNQPQHF. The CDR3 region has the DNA TGTGCCAGCAGTGAAGCCCGACACCCGGGAGGTAACAATCAGCCCCAGCATTTT.

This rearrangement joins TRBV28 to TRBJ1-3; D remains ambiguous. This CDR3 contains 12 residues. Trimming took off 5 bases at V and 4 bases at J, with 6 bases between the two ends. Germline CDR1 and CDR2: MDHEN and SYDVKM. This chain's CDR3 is CASSVRGNTIYF. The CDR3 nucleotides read TGTGCCAGCAGTGTGCGGGGAAACACCATATATTTT. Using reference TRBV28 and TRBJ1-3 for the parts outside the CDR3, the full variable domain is DVKVTQSSRYLVKRTGEKVFLECVQDMDHENMFWYRQDPGLGLRLIYFSYDVKMKEKGDIPEGYSVSREKKERFSLILESASTNQTSMYLCASSVRGNTIYFGEGSWLTVV.

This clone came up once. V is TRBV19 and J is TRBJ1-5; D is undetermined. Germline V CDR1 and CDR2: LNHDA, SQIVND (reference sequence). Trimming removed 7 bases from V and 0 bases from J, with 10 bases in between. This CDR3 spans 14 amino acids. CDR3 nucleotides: TGTGCCAGTAAAATGTCAAATAGCAATCAGCCCCAGCATTTT. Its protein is CASKMSNSNQPQHF.

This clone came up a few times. The CDR3 spells CASSHRGGSGNTIYF. CDR3 DNA sequence: TGCGCCAGCAGCCACCGCGGGGGGAGCGGAAACACCATATATTTT. The chain links TRBV5-1 to TRBJ1-3, with D possibly being TRBD1 (5 bases). Trimming pared 4 bases from V and 4 bases from J, leaving 15 bases between. CDR1 is SGHRS, CDR2 YFSETQ, per germline. This CDR3 contains 15 residues.

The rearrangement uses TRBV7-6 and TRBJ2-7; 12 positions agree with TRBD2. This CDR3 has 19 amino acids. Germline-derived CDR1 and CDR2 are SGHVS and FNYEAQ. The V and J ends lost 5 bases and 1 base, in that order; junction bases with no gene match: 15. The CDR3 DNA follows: TGTGCCAGCAGCCCGGGACAGGGACTACTAGCGGGAGGTTCCTACGAGCAGTACTTC. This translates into CASSPGQGLLAGGSYEQYF. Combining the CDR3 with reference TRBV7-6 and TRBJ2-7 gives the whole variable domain GAGVSQSPRYKVTKRGQDVALRCDPISGHVSLYWYRQALGQGPEFLTYFNYEAQQDKSGLPNDRFSAERPEGSISTLTIQRTEQRDSAMYRCASSPGQGLLAGGSYEQYFGPGTRLTVT.

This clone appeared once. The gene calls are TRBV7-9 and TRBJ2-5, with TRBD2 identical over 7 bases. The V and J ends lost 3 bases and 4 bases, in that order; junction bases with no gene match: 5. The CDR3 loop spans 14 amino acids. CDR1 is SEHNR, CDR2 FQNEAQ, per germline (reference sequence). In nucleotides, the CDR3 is TGTGCCAGCAGCTTGGTCCCTAGCGGAGAGACCCAGTACTTC. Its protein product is CASSLVPSGETQYF.

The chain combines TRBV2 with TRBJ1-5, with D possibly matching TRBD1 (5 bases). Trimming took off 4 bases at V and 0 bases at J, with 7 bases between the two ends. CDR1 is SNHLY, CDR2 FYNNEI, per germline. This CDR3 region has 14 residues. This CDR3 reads CASSGQYSNQPQHF. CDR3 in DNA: TGTGCCAGCAGTGGACAGTATAGCAATCAGCCCCAGCATTTT. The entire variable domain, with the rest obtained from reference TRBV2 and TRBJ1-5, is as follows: EPEVTQTPSHQVTQMGQEVILRCVPISNHLYFYWYRQILGQKVEFLVSFYNNEISEKSEIFDDQFSVERPDGSNFTLKIRSTKLEDSAMYFCASSGQYSNQPQHFGDGTRLSIL.

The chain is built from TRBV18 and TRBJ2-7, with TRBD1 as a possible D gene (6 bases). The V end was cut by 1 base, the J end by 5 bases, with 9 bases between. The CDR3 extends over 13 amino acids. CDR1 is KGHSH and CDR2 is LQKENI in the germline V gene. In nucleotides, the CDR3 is TGTGCCAGCTCACCACTACAGGGAGACGAGCAGTACTTC. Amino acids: CASSPLQGDEQYF.

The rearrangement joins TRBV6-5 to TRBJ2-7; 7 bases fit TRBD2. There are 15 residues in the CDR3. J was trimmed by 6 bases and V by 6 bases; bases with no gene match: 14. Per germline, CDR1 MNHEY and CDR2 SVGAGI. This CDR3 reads CASSTRGLGVLEQYF. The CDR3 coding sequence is TGTGCCAGCAGCACCCGAGGACTAGGGGTTCTCGAGCAGTACTTC.

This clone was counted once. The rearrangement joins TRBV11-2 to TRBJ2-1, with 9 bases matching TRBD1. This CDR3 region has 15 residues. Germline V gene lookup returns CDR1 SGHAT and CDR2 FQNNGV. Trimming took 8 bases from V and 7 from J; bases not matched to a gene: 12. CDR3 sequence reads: CASSTLQGASNEQFF. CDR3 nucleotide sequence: TGTGCCAGCTCTACTTTACAGGGGGCGTCAAATGAGCAGTTCTTC.

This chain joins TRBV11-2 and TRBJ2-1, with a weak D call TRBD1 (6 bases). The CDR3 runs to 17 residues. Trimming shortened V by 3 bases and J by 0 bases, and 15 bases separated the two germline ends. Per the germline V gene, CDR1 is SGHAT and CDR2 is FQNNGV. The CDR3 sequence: CASSFSGTSSSYNEQFF. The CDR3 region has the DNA TGTGCCAGCAGCTTTTCCGGGACATCGAGCTCCTACAATGAGCAGTTCTTC.

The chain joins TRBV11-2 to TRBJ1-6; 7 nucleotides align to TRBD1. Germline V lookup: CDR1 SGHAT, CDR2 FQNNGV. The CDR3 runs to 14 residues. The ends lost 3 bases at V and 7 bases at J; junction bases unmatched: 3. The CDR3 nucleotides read TGTGCCAGCAGCTTTGGACAGGTGAATTCACCCCTCCACTTT. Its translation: CASSFGQVNSPLHF.

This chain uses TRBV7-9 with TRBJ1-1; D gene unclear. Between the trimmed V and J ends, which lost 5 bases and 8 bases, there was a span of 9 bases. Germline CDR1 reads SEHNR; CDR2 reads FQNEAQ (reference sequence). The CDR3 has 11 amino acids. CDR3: CASSLTPEAFF. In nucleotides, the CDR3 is TGTGCCAGCAGCCTTACACCCGAAGCTTTCTTT.

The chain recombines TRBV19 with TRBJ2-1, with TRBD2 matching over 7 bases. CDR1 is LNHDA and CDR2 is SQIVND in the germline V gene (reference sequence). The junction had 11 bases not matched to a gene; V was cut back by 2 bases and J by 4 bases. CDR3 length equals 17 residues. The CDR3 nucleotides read TGTGCCAGTAGTATAAATCTTGGCGGGAGTGGGTACAATGAGCAGTTCTTC. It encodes CASSINLGGSGYNEQFF.

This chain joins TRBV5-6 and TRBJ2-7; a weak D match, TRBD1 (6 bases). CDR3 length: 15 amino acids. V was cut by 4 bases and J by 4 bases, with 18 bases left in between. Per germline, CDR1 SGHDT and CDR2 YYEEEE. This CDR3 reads CASSIPGHLVYEQYF. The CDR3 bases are TGTGCCAGCAGCATCCCGGGACACCTAGTATACGAGCAGTACTTC.

The DNA for the CDR3 is TGTGCCAGCAGCTTAGATCCAGGGCGGGGAGAGACCCAGTACTTC. This codes for CASSLDPGRGETQYF. The chain links TRBV7-9 to TRBJ2-5; D might be TRBD2 (6 bases). Germline CDR1 and CDR2: SEHNR and FQNEAQ (reference sequence). The germline V and J ends were trimmed by 1 base and 4 bases, with 13 bases remaining between them. The CDR3 covers 15 residues.

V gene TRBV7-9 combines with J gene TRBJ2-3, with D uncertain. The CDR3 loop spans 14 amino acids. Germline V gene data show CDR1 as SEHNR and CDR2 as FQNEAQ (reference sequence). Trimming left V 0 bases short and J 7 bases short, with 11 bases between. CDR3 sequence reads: CASSLAQEPYTQYF. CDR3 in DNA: TGTGCCAGCAGCTTAGCCCAAGAGCCCTATACGCAGTATTTT.

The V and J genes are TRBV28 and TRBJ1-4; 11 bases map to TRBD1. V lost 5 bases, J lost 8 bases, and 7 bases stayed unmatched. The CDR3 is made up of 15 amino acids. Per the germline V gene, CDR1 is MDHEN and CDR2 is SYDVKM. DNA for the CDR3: TGTGCCAGCAGTCTCCCCGGGACAGGGGGAGAAAAACTGTTTTTT. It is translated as CASSLPGTGGEKLFF.

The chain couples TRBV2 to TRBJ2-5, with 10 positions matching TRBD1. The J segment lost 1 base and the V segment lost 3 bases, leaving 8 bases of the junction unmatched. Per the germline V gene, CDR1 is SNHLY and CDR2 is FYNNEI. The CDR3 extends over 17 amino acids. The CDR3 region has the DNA TGTGCCAGCAGTGATCGTTCGAGGACAGGGGGCCAAGAGACCCAGTACTTC. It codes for CASSDRSRTGGQETQYF.

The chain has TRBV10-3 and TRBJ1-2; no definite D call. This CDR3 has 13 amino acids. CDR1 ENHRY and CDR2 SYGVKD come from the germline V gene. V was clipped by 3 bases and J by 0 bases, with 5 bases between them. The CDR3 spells CAISDRSNYGYTF. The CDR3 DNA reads TGTGCCATCAGTGACAGATCTAACTATGGCTACACCTTC.